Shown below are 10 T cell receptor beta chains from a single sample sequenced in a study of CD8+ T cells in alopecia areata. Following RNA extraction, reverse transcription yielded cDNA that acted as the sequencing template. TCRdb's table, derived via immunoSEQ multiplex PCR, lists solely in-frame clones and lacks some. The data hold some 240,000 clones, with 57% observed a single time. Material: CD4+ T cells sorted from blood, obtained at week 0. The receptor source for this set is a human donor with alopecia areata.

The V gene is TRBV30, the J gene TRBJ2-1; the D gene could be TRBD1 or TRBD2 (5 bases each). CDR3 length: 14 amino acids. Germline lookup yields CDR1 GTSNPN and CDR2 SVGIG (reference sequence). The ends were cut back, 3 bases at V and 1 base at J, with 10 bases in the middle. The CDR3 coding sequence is TGTGCCTGGAGCCGGGGCTTATCCTACAATGAGCAGTTCTTC. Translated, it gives CAWSRGLSYNEQFF.

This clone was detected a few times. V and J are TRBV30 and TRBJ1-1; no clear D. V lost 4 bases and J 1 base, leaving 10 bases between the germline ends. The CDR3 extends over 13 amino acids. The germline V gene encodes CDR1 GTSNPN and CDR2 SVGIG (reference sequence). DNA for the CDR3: TGTGCCTGGACCCCTTTGGCGAACACTGAAGCTTTCTTT. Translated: CAWTPLANTEAFF.

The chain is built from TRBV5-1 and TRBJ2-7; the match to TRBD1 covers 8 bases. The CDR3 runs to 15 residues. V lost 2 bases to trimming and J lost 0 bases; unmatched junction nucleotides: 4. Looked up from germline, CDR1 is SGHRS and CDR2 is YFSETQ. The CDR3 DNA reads TGCGCCAGCAGCTTACCGACAGGGGCCTCCTACGAGCAGTACTTC. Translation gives CASSLPTGASYEQYF.

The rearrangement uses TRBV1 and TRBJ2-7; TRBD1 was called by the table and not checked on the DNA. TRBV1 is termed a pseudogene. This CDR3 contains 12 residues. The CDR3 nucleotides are TGCACCAGCAGAAGACAGGGGTACGAGCAGTACTTC. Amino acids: CTSRRQGYEQYF.

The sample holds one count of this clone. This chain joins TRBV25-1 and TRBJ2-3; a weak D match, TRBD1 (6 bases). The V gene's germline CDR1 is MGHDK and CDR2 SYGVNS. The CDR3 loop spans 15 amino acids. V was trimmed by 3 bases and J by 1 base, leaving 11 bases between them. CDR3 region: CASSESAGGTDTQYF. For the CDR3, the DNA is TGTGCCAGCAGTGAGTCAGCAGGGGGCACAGATACGCAGTATTTT.

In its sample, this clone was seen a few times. CDR3 coding DNA: TGCAGCGTTCATACCTTACTGGGGGCGACAGCTTTCTTT. Its protein product is CSVHTLLGATAFF. This rearrangement joins TRBV29-1 to TRBJ1-1; possible D gene TRBD1, 6 bases. V was cut by 5 bases and J by 10 bases, with 20 bases left in between. This CDR3 has 13 amino acids. Germline assignment: CDR1 SQVTM and CDR2 ANQGSEA.

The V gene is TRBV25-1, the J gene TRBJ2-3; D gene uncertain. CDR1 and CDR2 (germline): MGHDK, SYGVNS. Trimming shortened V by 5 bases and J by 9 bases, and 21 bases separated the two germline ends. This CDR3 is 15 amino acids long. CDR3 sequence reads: CASSTSGPSTSTQYF. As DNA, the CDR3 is TGTGCCAGCAGTACCTCCGGCCCCTCGACGTCGACGCAGTATTTT.

This CDR3 is CASSLGGGTSQETQYF. DNA of the CDR3: TGCGCCAGCAGCTTGGGCGGGGGGACCTCCCAAGAGACCCAGTACTTC. The chain has TRBV5-1 and TRBJ2-5, with 8 bases fitting TRBD2. V gave up 0 bases and J gave up 1 base; unmatched junction bases: 5. From germline, CDR1 is SGHRS and CDR2 YFSETQ. This CDR3 contains 16 residues.

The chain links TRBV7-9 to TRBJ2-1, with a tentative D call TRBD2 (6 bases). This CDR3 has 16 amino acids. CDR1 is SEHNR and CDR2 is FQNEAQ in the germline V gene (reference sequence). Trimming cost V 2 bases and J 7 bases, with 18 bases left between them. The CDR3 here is CASSLTGGPKGNEQFF. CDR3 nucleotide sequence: TGTGCCAGCAGCTTAACAGGAGGGCCGAAAGGTAATGAGCAGTTCTTC.

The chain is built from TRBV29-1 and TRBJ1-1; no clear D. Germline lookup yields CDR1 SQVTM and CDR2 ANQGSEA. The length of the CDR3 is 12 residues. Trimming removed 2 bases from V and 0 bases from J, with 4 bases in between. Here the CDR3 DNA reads TGCAGCGTTGAATACATGAACACTGAAGCTTTCTTT. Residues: CSVEYMNTEAFF. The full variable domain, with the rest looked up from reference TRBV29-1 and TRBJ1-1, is SAVISQKPSRDICQRGTSLTIQCQVDSQVTMMFWYRQQPGQSLTLIATANQGSEATYESGFVIDKFPISRPNLTFSTLTVSNMSPEDSSIYLCSVEYMNTEAFFGQGTRLTVV.